This T cell receptor beta chain was sequenced during a study of cytomegalovirus exposure and HLA in healthy donors. Germline V gene data show CDR1 as SGHVS and CDR2 as FNYEAQ. J was trimmed by 1 base and V by 3 bases; bases with no gene match: 6. The CDR3 loop spans 17 amino acids. A note on this clone: Its specificity is not known.

In the PCR, 60 Vbeta and 13 Jbeta primers were used. Assay used: immunoSEQ multiplex PCR; TCRdb lists only in-frame clones, some missing. The data show about 150,000 clones, nearly 90% seen once. Findings and limits, study-wide: Overall, about 160 TCR beta chains were annotated as cytomegalovirus-associated.

Sequencing was performed on PBMCs. The V call is TRBV7-6, the J call TRBJ2-3; 11 bases align to TRBD2. The clonotype was recovered from a middle-aged woman in good health and CMV-seronegative. In DNA, the CDR3 is TGTGCCAGCAGCTTTAGCGGGAGGGGCGATGGCACAGATACGCAGTATTTT. It encodes CASSFSGRGDGTDTQYF.